This entry lists 5 T cell receptor beta chains sequenced from one sample in a study of blood T cell repertoires in COVID-19. Data came from immunoSEQ multiplex PCR; TCRdb stores just in-frame clones and leaves some out. The data contain 350,000 to 500,000 clones, roughly 90% of them singletons. Sequencing was done on a sample of PBMCs or T cells enriched from blood (not recorded which). The receptors come from a woman aged 18 to 35 who had been exposed to COVID-19.

The rearrangement joins TRBV27 to TRBJ2-5; 14 bases agree with TRBD2. Germline V lookup: CDR1 MNHEY, CDR2 SMNVEV (reference sequence). This CDR3 contains 15 residues. Trimming cost V 6 bases and J 4 bases; bases outside gene matches: 4. The CDR3 nucleotides are TGTGCCAGCAGCCAGGGACTAGCGGGAGTAGAGACCCAGTACTTC. Amino acid sequence: CASSQGLAGVETQYF.

This clone showed up just once. The V call is TRBV7-9, the J call TRBJ2-2; possible D gene TRBD1, 6 bases. The V gene's germline CDR1 is SEHNR and CDR2 FQNEAQ (reference sequence). Between the trimmed V and J ends, which lost 5 bases and 0 bases, there was a span of 10 bases. The CDR3 is 15 residues long. CDR3 loop: CASSPTGTNTGELFF. DNA of the CDR3: TGTGCCAGCAGCCCAACAGGGACGAACACCGGGGAGCTGTTTTTT.

The genes are TRBV7-2 and TRBJ1-3; possibly TRBD1 for D (6 bases). Trimming removed 5 bases from V and 0 bases from J, with 8 bases in between. Germline V gives CDR1 SGHTA, CDR2 FQGNSA. This CDR3 has 14 residues. The CDR3, as DNA: TGTGCCAGCAGCCCGGGACACTCTGGAAACACCATATATTTT. Amino acid sequence: CASSPGHSGNTIYF.

V gene TRBV2 combines with J gene TRBJ2-1; D may be TRBD2 (7 bases). V shed 8 bases and J shed 6 bases, with 14 bases lying between them. Germline CDR1 and CDR2: SNHLY and FYNNEI. The CDR3 is made up of 13 amino acids. This chain's CDR3 is CASGGGRINEQFF. The DNA of the CDR3 is TGTGCCAGCGGGGGCGGGAGAATCAATGAGCAGTTCTTC.

The chain joins TRBV27 to TRBJ2-1; 12 nucleotides line up with TRBD2. After removal of 6 bases from V and 4 bases from J, the junction contained 4 bases not matched to a gene. The CDR3 contains 15 residues. CDR1 and CDR2 from the germline V gene are MNHEY and SMNVEV (reference sequence). CDR3 nucleotide sequence: TGTGCCAGCAGGCTAGCGGGAGGGAAGTACAATGAGCAGTTCTTC. This sequence encodes CASRLAGGKYNEQFF.